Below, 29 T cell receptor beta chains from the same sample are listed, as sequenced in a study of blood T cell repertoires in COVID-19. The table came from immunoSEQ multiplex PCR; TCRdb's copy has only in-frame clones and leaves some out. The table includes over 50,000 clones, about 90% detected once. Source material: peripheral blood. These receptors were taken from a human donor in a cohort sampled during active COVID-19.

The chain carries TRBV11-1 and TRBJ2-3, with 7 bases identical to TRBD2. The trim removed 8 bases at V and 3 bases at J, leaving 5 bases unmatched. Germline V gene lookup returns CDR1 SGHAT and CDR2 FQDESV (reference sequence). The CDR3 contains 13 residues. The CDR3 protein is CASSRTRTDTQYF. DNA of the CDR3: TGTGCCAGCTCCCGGACTAGAACAGATACGCAGTATTTT.

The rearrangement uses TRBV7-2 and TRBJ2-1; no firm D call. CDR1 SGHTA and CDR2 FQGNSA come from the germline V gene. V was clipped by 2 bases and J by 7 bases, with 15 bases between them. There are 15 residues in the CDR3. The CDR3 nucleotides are TGTGCCAGCAGCTTAATTGCGATATTGCGAAATGAGCAGTTCTTC. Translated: CASSLIAILRNEQFF.

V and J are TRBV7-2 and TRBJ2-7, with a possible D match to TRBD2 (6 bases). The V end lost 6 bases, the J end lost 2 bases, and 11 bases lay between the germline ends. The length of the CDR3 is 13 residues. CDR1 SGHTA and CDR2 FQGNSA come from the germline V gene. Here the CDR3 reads CASRRDVAYEQYF. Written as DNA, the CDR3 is TGTGCCAGCAGGCGGGACGTCGCCTACGAGCAGTACTTC.

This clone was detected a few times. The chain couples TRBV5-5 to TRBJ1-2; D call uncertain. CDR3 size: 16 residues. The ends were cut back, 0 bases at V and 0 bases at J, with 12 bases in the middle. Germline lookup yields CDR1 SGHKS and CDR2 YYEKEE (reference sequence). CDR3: CASSLAGSLANYGYTF. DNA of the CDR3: TGTGCCAGCAGCTTGGCTGGTAGCCTAGCTAACTATGGCTACACCTTC.

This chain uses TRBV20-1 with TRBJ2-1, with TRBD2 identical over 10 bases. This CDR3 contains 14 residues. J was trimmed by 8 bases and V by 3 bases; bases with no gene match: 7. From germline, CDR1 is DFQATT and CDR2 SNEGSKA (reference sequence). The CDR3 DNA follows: TGCAGTGCTAGTAGATCTAGCGGGAGCTATGAGCAGTTCTTC. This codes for CSASRSSGSYEQFF.

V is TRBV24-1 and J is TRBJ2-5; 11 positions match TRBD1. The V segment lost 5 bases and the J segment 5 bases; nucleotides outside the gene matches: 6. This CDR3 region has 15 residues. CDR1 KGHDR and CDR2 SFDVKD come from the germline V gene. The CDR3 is CATSALGQGVETQYF. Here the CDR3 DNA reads TGTGCCACCAGTGCCCTGGGACAGGGGGTGGAGACCCAGTACTTC.

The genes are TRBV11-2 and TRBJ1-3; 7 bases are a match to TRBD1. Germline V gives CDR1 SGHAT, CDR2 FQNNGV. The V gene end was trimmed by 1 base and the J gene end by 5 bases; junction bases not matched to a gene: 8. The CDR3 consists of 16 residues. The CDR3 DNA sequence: TGTGCCAGCAGCTTAGCGCCGGGACAGCTAAGAAACACCATATATTTT. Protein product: CASSLAPGQLRNTIYF.

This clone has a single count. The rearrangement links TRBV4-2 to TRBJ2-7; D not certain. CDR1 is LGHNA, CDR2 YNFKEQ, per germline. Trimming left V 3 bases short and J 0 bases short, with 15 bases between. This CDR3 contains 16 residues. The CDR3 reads CASSQEPHASSYEQYF. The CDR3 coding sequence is TGTGCCAGCAGCCAGGAACCGCATGCTAGCTCCTACGAGCAGTACTTC.

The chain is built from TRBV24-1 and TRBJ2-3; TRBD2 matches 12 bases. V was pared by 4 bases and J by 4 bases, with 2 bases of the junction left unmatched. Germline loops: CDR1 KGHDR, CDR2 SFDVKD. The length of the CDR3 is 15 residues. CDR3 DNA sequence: TGTGCCACCAGTGAACTAGCGGGAGGACCAGATACGCAGTATTTT. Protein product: CATSELAGGPDTQYF.

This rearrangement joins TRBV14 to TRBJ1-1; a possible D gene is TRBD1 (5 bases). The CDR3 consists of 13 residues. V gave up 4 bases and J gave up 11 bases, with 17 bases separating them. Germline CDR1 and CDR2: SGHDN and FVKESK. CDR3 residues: CASSPRRDISAFF. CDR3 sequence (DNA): TGTGCCAGCAGCCCTCGCAGGGATATCTCGGCTTTCTTT. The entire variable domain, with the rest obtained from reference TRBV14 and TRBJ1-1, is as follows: EAGVTQFPSHSVIEKGQTVTLRCDPISGHDNLYWYRRVMGKEIKFLLHFVKESKQDESGMPNNRFLAERTGGTYSTLKVQPAELEDSGVYFCASSPRRDISAFFGQGTRLTVV.

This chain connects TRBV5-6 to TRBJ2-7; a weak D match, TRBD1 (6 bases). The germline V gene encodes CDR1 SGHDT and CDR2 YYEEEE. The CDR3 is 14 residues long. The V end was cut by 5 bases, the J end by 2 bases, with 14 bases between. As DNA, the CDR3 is TGTGCCAGCAGTCTCCGGGACAAACCCTACGAGCAGTACTTC. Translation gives CASSLRDKPYEQYF. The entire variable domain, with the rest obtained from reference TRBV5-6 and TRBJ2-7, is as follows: DAGVTQSPTHLIKTRGQQVTLRCSPKSGHDTVSWYQQALGQGPQFIFQYYEEEERQRGNFPDRFSGHQFPNYSSELNVNALLLGDSALYLCASSLRDKPYEQYFGPGTRLTVT.

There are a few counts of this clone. DNA for the CDR3: TGTGCCAGCAGTGATCACAGCTACGAGCAGTACTTC. Translating gives CASSDHSYEQYF. The chain is built from TRBV6-1 and TRBJ2-7; no clear D gene. Deletions cut 3 bases from V and 3 bases from J, with 6 bases between. Germline V lookup: CDR1 MNHNS, CDR2 SASEGT. The CDR3 is 12 residues long.

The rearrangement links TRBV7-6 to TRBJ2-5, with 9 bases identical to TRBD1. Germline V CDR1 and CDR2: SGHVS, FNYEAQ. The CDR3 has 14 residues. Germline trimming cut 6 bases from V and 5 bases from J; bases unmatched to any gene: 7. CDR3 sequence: CASRPGTGRETQYF. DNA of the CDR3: TGTGCCAGCAGGCCAGGGACAGGGCGGGAGACCCAGTACTTC.

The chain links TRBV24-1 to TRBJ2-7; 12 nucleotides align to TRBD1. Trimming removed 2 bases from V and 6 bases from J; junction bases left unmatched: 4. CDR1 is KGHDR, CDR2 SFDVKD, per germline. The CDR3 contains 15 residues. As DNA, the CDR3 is TGTGCCACCAGTGATTCCGGGACAGGGGGCCTCGAGCAGTACTTC. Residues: CATSDSGTGGLEQYF.

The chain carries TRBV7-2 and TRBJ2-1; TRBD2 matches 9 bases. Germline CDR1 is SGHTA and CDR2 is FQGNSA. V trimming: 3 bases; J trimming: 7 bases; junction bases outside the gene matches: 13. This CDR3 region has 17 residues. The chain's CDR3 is CASSFRRLGGRGNEQFF. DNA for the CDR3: TGTGCCAGCAGCTTTAGGCGCCTTGGCGGGAGGGGTAATGAGCAGTTCTTC.

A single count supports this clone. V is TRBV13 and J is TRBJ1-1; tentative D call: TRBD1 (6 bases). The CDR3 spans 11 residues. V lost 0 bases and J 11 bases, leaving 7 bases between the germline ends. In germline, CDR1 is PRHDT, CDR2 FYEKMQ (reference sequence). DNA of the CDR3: TGTGCCAGCAGCTTAGGGGGGGCGGCTTTCTTT. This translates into CASSLGGAAFF.

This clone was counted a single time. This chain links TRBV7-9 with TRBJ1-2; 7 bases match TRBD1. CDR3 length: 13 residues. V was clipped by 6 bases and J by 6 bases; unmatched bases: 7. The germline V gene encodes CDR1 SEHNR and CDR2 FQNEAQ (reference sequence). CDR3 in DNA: TGTGCCAGCAGTCTCAGGGGGACCCATGGCTACACCTTC. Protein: CASSLRGTHGYTF.

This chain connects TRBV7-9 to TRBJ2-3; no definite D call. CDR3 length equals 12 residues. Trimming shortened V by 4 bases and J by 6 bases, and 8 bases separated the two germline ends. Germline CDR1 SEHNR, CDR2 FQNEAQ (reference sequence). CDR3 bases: TGTGCCAGCAGCTCAACATTGGATACGCAGTATTTT. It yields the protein CASSSTLDTQYF.

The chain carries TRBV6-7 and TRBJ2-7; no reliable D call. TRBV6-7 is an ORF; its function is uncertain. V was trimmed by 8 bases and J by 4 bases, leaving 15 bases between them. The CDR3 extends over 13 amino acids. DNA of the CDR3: TGTGCCAGCCTTCCGCGGAATCTATACGAGCAGTACTTC. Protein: CASLPRNLYEQYF.

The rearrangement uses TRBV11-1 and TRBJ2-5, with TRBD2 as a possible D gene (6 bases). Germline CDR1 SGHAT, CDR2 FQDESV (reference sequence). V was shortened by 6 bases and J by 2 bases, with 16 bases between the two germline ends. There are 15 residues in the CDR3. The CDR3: CASSPLPGSQETQYF. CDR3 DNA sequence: TGTGCCAGCAGTCCATTACCCGGGAGTCAAGAGACCCAGTACTTC.

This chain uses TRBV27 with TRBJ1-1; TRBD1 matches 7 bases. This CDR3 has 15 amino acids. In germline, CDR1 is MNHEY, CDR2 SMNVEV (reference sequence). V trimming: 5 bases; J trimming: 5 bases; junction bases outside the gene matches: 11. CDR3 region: CASSNQTGRVTEAFF. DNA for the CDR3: TGTGCCAGCAGTAACCAGACAGGGAGAGTGACTGAAGCTTTCTTT.

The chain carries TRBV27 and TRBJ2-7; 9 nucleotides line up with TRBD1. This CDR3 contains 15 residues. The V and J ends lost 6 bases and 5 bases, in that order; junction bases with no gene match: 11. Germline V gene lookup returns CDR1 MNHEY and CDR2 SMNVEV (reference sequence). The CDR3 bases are TGTGCCAGCAGATCCCCCGGGACAGGGTTGGACGAGCAGTACTTC. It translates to CASRSPGTGLDEQYF.

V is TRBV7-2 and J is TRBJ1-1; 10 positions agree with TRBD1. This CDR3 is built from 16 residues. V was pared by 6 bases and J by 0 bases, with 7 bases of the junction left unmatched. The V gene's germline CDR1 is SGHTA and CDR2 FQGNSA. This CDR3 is CASRTGTGEMNTEAFF. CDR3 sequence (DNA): TGTGCCAGCAGGACCGGGACAGGGGAGATGAACACTGAAGCTTTCTTT.

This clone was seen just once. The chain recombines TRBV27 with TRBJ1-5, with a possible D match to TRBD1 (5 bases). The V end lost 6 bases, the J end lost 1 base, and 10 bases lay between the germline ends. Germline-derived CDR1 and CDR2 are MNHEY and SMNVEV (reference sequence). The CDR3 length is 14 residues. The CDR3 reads CASRTATSNQPQHF. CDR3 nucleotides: TGTGCCAGCAGGACAGCGACGAGCAATCAGCCCCAGCATTTT.

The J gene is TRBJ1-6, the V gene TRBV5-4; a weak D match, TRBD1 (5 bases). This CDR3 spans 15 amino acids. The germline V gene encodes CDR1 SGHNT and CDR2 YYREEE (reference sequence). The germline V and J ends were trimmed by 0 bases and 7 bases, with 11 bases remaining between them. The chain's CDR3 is CASSLVLGPNSPLHF. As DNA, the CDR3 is TGTGCCAGCAGCTTGGTCCTGGGGCCGAATTCACCCCTCCACTTT.

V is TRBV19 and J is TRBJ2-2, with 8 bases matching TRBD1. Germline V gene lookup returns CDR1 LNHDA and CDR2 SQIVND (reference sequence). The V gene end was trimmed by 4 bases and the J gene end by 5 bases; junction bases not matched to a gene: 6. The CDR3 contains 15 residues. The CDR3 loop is CASSRQGINTGELFF. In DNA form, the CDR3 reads TGTGCCAGTAGTAGACAGGGGATAAATACCGGGGAGCTGTTTTTT.

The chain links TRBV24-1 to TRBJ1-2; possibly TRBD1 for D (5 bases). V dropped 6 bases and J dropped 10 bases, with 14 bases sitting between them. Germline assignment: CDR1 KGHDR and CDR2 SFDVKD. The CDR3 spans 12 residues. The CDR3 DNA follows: TGTGCCACCAGTTCCACCCGGGGGATCTACACCTTC. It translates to CATSSTRGIYTF.

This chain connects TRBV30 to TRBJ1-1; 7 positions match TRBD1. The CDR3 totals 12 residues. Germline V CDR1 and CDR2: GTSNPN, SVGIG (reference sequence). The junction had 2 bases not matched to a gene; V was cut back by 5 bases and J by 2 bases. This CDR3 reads CAWGTVNTEAFF. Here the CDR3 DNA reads TGTGCCTGGGGGACAGTCAACACTGAAGCTTTCTTT.

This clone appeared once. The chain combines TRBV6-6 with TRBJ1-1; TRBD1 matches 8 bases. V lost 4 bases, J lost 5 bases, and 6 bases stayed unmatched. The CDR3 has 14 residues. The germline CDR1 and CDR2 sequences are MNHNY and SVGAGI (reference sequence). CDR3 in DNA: TGTGCCAGCAGTTTGACAGGGGAAGCGACTGAAGCTTTCTTT. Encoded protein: CASSLTGEATEAFF.